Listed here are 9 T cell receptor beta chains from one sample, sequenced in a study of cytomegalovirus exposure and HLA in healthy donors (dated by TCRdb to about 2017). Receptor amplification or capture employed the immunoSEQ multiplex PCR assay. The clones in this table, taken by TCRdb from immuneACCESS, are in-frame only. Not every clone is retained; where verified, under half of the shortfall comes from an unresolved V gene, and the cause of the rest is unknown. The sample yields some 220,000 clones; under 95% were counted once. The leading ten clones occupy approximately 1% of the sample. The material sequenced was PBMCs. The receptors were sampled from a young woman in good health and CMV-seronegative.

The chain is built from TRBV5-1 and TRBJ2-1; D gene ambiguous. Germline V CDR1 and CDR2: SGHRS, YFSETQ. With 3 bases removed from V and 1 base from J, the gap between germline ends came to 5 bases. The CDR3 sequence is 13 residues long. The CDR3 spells CASSSGSYNEQFF. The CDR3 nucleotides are TGCGCCAGCAGCTCGGGTTCCTACAATGAGCAGTTCTTC.

The CDR3 DNA sequence: TGTGCCAGCGGGGCCTGGGGCCGCGAGCAGTACTTC. Translating gives CASGAWGREQYF. The chain recombines TRBV7-8 with TRBJ2-7, with D perhaps TRBD1 (5 bases). V lost 8 bases, J lost 6 bases, and 14 bases lay in between. Germline values: CDR1 SGHVS, CDR2 FQNEAQ. The CDR3 consists of 12 residues.

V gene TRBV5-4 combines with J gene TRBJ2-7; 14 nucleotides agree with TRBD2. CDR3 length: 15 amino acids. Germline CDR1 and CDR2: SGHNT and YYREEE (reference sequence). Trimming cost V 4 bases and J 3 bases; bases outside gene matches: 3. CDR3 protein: CASSGTSGSHYEQYF. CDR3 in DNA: TGTGCCAGCAGCGGGACTAGCGGGAGCCACTACGAGCAGTACTTC.

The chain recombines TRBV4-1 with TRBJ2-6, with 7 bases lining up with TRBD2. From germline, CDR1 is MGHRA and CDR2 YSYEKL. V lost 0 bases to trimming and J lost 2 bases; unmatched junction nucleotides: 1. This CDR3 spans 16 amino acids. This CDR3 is CASSQERGAGANVLTF. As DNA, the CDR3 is TGCGCCAGCAGCCAAGAACGGGGGGCTGGGGCCAACGTCCTGACTTTC.

The chain's CDR3 is CASSIGGEQREKLFF. CDR3 DNA sequence: TGTGCCAGTAGTATAGGCGGGGAGCAGAGGGAAAAACTGTTTTTT. This chain uses TRBV19 with TRBJ1-4; no firm D call. The CDR3 is 15 residues long. The germline V gene encodes CDR1 LNHDA and CDR2 SQIVND (reference sequence). V lost 1 base to trimming and J lost 8 bases, with 14 bases between them.

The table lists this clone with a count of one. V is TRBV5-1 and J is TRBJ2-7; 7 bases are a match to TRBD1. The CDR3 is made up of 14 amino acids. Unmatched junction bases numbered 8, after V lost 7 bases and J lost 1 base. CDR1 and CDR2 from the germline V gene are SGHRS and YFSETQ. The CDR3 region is CASWEQGISYEQYF. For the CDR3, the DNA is TGCGCCAGCTGGGAACAGGGGATTTCCTACGAGCAGTACTTC.

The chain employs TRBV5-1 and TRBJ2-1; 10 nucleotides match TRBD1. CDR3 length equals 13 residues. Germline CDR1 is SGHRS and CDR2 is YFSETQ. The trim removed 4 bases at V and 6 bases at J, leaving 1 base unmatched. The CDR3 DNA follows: TGCGCCAGCAGCAGGACAGGGGGCAATGAGCAGTTCTTC. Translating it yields CASSRTGGNEQFF.

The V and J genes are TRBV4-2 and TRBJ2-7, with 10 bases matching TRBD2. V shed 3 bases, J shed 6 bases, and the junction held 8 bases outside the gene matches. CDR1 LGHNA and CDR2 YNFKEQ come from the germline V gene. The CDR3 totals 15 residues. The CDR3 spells CASSQQLAGSFEQYF. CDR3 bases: TGTGCCAGCAGCCAGCAACTAGCGGGAAGCTTCGAGCAGTACTTC.

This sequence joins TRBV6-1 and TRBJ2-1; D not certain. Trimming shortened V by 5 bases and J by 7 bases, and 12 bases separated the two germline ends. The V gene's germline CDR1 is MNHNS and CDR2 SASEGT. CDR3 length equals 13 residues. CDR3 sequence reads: CASSKPLGNEQFF. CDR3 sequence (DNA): TGTGCCAGCAGTAAGCCTCTAGGTAATGAGCAGTTCTTC.